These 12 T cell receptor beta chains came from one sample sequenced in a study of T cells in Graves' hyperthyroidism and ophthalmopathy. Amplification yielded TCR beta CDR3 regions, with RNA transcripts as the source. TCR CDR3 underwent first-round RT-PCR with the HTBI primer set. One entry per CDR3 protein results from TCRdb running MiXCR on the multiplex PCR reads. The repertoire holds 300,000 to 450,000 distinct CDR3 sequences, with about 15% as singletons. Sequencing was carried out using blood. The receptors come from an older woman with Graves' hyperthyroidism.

The DNA for the CDR3 is TGTGCCATCCATGGGGGGACAGGGGATGAAAAACTGTTTTTT. It translates to CAIHGGTGDEKLFF. The chain couples TRBV6-1 to TRBJ1-4; TRBD1 agrees at 10 bases. The CDR3 contains 14 residues. The germline CDR1 and CDR2 sequences are MNHNS and SASEGT. Trimming took 10 bases from V and 6 from J; bases not matched to a gene: 8.

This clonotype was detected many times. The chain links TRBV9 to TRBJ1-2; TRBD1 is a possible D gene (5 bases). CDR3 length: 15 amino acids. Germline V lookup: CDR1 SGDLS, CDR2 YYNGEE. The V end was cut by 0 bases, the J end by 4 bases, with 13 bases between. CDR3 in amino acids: CASSVDIQGGYGYTF. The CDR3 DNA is TGTGCCAGCAGCGTAGATATTCAGGGTGGCTATGGCTACACCTTC.

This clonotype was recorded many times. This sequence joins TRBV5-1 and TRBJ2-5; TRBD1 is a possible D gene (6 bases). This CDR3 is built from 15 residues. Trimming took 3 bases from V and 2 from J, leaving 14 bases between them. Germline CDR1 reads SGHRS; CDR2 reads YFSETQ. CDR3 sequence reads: CASSSPQGHQETQYF. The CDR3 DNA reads TGCGCCAGCAGCTCCCCTCAGGGGCATCAAGAGACCCAGTACTTC.

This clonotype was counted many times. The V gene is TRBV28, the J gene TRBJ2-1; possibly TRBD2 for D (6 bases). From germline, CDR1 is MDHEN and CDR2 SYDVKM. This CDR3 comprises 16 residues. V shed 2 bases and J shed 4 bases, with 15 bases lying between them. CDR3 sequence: CASSLKGGTTYNEQFF. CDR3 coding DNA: TGTGCCAGCAGTTTAAAAGGAGGGACGACTTACAATGAGCAGTTCTTC.

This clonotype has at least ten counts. The CDR3 nucleotides read TGCGCCAGCAAGGGACAGGGGGCTTACGAGCAGTACTTC. It translates to CASKGQGAYEQYF. The chain couples TRBV10-2 to TRBJ2-7; 12 nucleotides align to TRBD1. V trimming: 7 bases; J trimming: 4 bases; junction bases outside the gene matches: 2. CDR1 WSHSY and CDR2 SAAADI come from the germline V gene. There are 13 residues in the CDR3.

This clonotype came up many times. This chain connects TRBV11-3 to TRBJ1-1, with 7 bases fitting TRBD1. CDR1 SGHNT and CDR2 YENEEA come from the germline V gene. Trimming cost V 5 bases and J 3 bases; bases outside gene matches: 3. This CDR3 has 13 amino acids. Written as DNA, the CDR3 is TGTGCCAGCAGCCAGCAGGGGGACACTGAAGCTTTCTTT. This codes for CASSQQGDTEAFF.

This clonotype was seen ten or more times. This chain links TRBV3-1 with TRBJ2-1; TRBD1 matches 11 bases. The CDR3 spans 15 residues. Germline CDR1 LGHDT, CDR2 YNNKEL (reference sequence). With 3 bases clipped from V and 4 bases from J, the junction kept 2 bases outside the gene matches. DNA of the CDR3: TGTGCCAGCAGCCACGGGACAGGGGGATACAATGAGCAGTTCTTC. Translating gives CASSHGTGGYNEQFF.

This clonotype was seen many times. The DNA for the CDR3 is TGTGCCAGCAGTTTAAATGCGTTGGTGGCGAGGACGACCAAAAACATTCAGTACTTC. It encodes CASSLNALVARTTKNIQYF. This chain connects TRBV28 to TRBJ2-4; D remains ambiguous. V dropped 2 bases and J dropped 2 bases, with 22 bases sitting between them. CDR3 length equals 19 residues. From germline, CDR1 is MDHEN and CDR2 SYDVKM. Full variable domain (remainder filled in from reference TRBV28 and TRBJ2-4): DVKVTQSSRYLVKRTGEKVFLECVQDMDHENMFWYRQDPGLGLRLIYFSYDVKMKEKGDIPEGYSVSREKKERFSLILESASTNQTSMYLCASSLNALVARTTKNIQYFGAGTRLSVL.

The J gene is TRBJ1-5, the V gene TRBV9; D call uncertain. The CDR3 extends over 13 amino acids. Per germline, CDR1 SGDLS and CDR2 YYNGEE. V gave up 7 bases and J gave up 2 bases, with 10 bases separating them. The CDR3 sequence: CASSQWGNQPQHF. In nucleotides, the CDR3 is TGTGCCAGCTCCCAATGGGGCAATCAGCCCCAGCATTTT.

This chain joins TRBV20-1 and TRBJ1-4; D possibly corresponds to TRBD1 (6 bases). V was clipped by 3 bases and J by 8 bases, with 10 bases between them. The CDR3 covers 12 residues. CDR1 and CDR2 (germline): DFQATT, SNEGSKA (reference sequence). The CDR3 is CSASRGLEKLFF. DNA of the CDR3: TGCAGTGCTAGTCGGGGGCTCGAAAAACTGTTTTTT.

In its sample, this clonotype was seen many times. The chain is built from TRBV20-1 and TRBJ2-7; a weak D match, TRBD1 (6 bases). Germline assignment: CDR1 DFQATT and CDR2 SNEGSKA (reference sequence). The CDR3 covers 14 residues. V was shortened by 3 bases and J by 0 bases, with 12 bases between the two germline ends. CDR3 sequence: CSASLGASSYEQYF. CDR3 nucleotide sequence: TGCAGTGCTAGTCTGGGGGCAAGCTCCTACGAGCAGTACTTC.

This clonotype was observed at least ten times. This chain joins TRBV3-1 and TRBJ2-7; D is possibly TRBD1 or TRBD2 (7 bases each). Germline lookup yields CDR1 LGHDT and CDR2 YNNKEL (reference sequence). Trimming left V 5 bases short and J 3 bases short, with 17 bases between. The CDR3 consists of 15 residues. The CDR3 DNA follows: TGTGCCAGCAGCAGCAGGGGGGGGGGTCTCTACGAGCAGTACTTC. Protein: CASSSRGGGLYEQYF.